These 27 T cell receptor beta chains originate from one sample sequenced in a study of cytomegalovirus exposure and HLA in healthy donors (dated by TCRdb to 2017 to 2019). Library preparation used the immunoSEQ multiplex PCR assay. In TCRdb, the immuneACCESS table is reduced to in-frame sequences with V and J assigned. These tables do not hold every clone; where another copy was compared, an unresolved V gene accounts for under half, and the others remain unexplained. This sample is represented by about 180,000 clones; 85% of them were singletons. Roughly 15% of the sample is taken by the ten largest. The sequenced sample consisted of PBMCs. The receptor source for this set is a man aged 18 to 29 in good health and CMV-seropositive.

V gene TRBV2 combines with J gene TRBJ1-2; the match to TRBD1 covers 7 bases. This CDR3 has 14 residues. Trimming cost V 4 bases and J 4 bases; bases outside gene matches: 6. Germline values: CDR1 SNHLY, CDR2 FYNNEI. The CDR3 coding sequence is TGTGCCAGCAGTGGACAGGGCTCGGGCTATGGCTACACCTTC. Its translation is CASSGQGSGYGYTF.

The rearrangement joins TRBV5-1 to TRBJ2-5; D remains ambiguous. The CDR3 is 12 residues long. Trimming left V 1 base short and J 4 bases short, with 5 bases between. Germline V CDR1 and CDR2: SGHRS, YFSETQ. Written as DNA, the CDR3 is TGCGCCAGCAGCTTGTCCTCAGAGACCCAGTACTTC. Protein: CASSLSSETQYF.

The chain employs TRBV2 and TRBJ2-1; the D is unclear. The CDR3 runs 14 residues. Germline lookup yields CDR1 SNHLY and CDR2 FYNNEI. V shed 5 bases and J shed 1 base, with 9 bases lying between them. The CDR3 reads CASSRQVSYNEQFF. The CDR3 coding sequence is TGTGCCAGCAGTCGTCAGGTTTCCTACAATGAGCAGTTCTTC.

The chain recombines TRBV19 with TRBJ2-7; 8 bases agree with TRBD1. CDR3 length equals 13 residues. V gave up 9 bases and J gave up 2 bases; unmatched junction bases: 6. The germline gives CDR1 LNHDA, CDR2 SQIVND (reference sequence). The CDR3 loop is CARGDRQAYEQYF. CDR3 nucleotides: TGTGCCAGGGGGGACAGGCAAGCCTACGAGCAGTACTTC.

The V gene is TRBV27, the J gene TRBJ2-7, with 7 bases fitting TRBD1. Germline CDR1 is MNHEY and CDR2 is SMNVEV (reference sequence). This CDR3 comprises 16 residues. V lost 5 bases to trimming and J lost 6 bases; unmatched junction nucleotides: 16. As DNA, the CDR3 is TGTGCCAGCAGTCCCTCGGACAGGTTTGATCGCGGCGAGCAGTACTTC. It yields the protein CASSPSDRFDRGEQYF.

The rearrangement links TRBV6-5 to TRBJ2-1; 10 bases align to TRBD1. The CDR3 length is 16 residues. CDR1 and CDR2 (germline): MNHEY, SVGAGI. The J segment lost 1 base and the V segment lost 2 bases, leaving 2 bases of the junction unmatched. The CDR3 DNA reads TGTGCCAGCAGTTACGGACAGGGGGGTTCCTACAATGAGCAGTTCTTC. Translated: CASSYGQGGSYNEQFF.

CDR3 coding DNA: TGTGCCAGCAGCGACCAGGGGGCATGGGAGACCCAGTACTTC. Translating gives CASSDQGAWETQYF. This sequence joins TRBV27 and TRBJ2-5, with TRBD1 matching over 8 bases. Germline V gives CDR1 MNHEY, CDR2 SMNVEV (reference sequence). CDR3 length equals 14 residues. Trimming took 6 bases from V and 5 from J; bases not matched to a gene: 8.

The gene calls are TRBV4-1 and TRBJ2-5, with 7 positions matching TRBD2. This CDR3 region has 17 residues. Germline CDR1 is MGHRA and CDR2 is YSYEKL. V was pared by 0 bases and J by 1 base, with 8 bases of the junction left unmatched. CDR3 protein: CASSQDPPAGPQETQYF. CDR3 nucleotide sequence: TGCGCCAGCAGCCAAGATCCCCCAGCGGGGCCCCAAGAGACCCAGTACTTC.

This chain links TRBV9 with TRBJ2-3; TRBD1 is a possible D gene (6 bases). Germline V lookup: CDR1 SGDLS, CDR2 YYNGEE. The V gene lost 2 bases and the J gene lost 5 bases, with 15 bases spanning the gap. This CDR3 is built from 15 residues. CDR3 loop: CASSVRGMMIDTQYF. Written as DNA, the CDR3 is TGTGCCAGCAGCGTTAGGGGGATGATGATAGATACGCAGTATTTT.

The rearrangement links TRBV18 to TRBJ2-1; 10 bases agree with TRBD2. The CDR3 has 15 amino acids. Trimming at V came to 4 bases and at J to 10 bases, leaving 10 bases not matched to a gene. Germline assignment: CDR1 KGHSH and CDR2 LQKENI. The CDR3 nucleotides read TGTGCCAGCTCACTGAAGCGGGAGGGCCTTCAGGAGCAGTTCTTC. This codes for CASSLKREGLQEQFF.

The V call is TRBV5-1, the J call TRBJ2-3; 14 nucleotides align to TRBD2. The V segment lost 0 bases and the J segment 1 base; nucleotides outside the gene matches: 4. Germline CDR1 reads SGHRS; CDR2 reads YFSETQ. The CDR3 has 18 residues. The CDR3 coding sequence is TGCGCCAGCAGCTTGGGGACTAGCGGGGGGCCGGGCACAGATACGCAGTATTTT. This encodes CASSLGTSGGPGTDTQYF.

CDR3 protein: CASSSPAASGTQYF. The CDR3 DNA reads TGCGCCAGCAGCTCCCCAGCGGCCTCGGGTACGCAGTATTTT. V usage is TRBV5-1 and J usage is TRBJ2-3; the D gene is possibly TRBD2 (5 bases). The germline V gene has CDR1 SGHRS and CDR2 YFSETQ. CDR3 length: 14 residues. V was shortened by 3 bases and J by 8 bases, with 16 bases between the two germline ends.

This clone is a singleton in its sample. V usage is TRBV28 and J usage is TRBJ1-3, with D hard to call. CDR3 length: 15 residues. Germline values: CDR1 MDHEN, CDR2 SYDVKM. V dropped 2 bases and J dropped 0 bases, with 8 bases sitting between them. The CDR3 region has the DNA TGTGCCAGCAGTTTAGGGCAGCTCTCTGGAAACACCATATATTTT. This codes for CASSLGQLSGNTIYF. The full variable domain, rest sourced from reference TRBV28 and TRBJ1-3, is DVKVTQSSRYLVKRTGEKVFLECVQDMDHENMFWYRQDPGLGLRLIYFSYDVKMKEKGDIPEGYSVSREKKERFSLILESASTNQTSMYLCASSLGQLSGNTIYFGEGSWLTVV.

V gene TRBV9 combines with J gene TRBJ2-3; 7 bases map to TRBD1. This CDR3 has 16 amino acids. Germline V gene lookup returns CDR1 SGDLS and CDR2 YYNGEE. Trimming cost V 1 base and J 7 bases; bases outside gene matches: 12. CDR3: CASSVPETGALNTQYF. The CDR3 coding sequence is TGTGCCAGCAGCGTACCGGAAACAGGGGCCCTGAATACGCAGTATTTT.

The chain carries TRBV10-1 and TRBJ2-1, with D unresolved. Germline CDR1 WNHNN, CDR2 SYGVQD (reference sequence). CDR3 size: 14 residues. V lost 5 bases to trimming and J lost 7 bases, with 15 bases between them. CDR3 sequence: CASSPLGTMNEQFF. Written as DNA, the CDR3 is TGCGCCAGCAGTCCTCTAGGTACAATGAATGAGCAGTTCTTC.

The chain is built from TRBV6-5 and TRBJ1-2, with 10 bases that match TRBD1. The CDR3 has 14 residues. Germline V gene data show CDR1 as MNHEY and CDR2 as SVGAGI. Trimming took 5 bases from V and 8 from J; bases not matched to a gene: 8. The CDR3 sequence is CASSARQGAKGYTF. The CDR3 DNA sequence: TGTGCCAGCAGTGCCAGACAGGGGGCGAAGGGCTACACCTTC.

The chain is built from TRBV15 and TRBJ1-2; perhaps TRBD1 as D (5 bases). The CDR3 sequence is 16 residues long. CDR1 is LNHNV, CDR2 YYDKDF, per germline (reference sequence). Trimming shortened V by 0 bases and J by 2 bases, and 13 bases separated the two germline ends. Here the CDR3 reads CATSRDWGRQNYGYTF. CDR3 bases: TGTGCCACCAGCAGAGATTGGGGCAGGCAGAACTATGGCTACACCTTC.

Turning to this clone: A read error may account for a junction end that differs from germline. The chain has TRBV30 and TRBJ1-2, with 8 bases that match TRBD1. There are 12 residues in the CDR3. Germline V gene data show CDR1 as GTSNPN and CDR2 as SVGIG (reference sequence). In DNA, the CDR3 is TGTGCCTGGAGTGTTACCTACGGGACAGGCTCCTTC. Protein: CAWSVTYGTGSF.

V and J are TRBV6-1 and TRBJ2-2, with D hard to call. CDR3 length: 13 residues. Per the germline V gene, CDR1 is MNHNS and CDR2 is SASEGT. V was trimmed by 10 bases and J by 2 bases, leaving 11 bases between them. The CDR3 loop is CATLTPNTGELFF. The CDR3 DNA follows: TGTGCCACTCTGACTCCAAACACCGGGGAGCTGTTTTTT.

CDR3 sequence reads: CASSRQGRLAEAFF. The CDR3 DNA sequence: TGTGCCAGCAGTAGACAGGGTAGGTTGGCTGAAGCTTTCTTT. J is TRBJ1-1 and V is TRBV6-1; 7 bases map to TRBD1. Germline CDR1 MNHNS, CDR2 SASEGT. V trimming: 5 bases; J trimming: 6 bases; junction bases outside the gene matches: 9. The CDR3 runs 14 residues.

The rearrangement links TRBV7-3 to TRBJ2-7; no clear D gene. CDR1 and CDR2 (germline): SGHTA, FQGTGA. The CDR3 extends over 12 amino acids. The V and J ends lost 0 bases and 4 bases respectively, with 4 bases between them. In DNA, the CDR3 is TGTGCCAGCAGCTTAACCGTATACGAGCAGTACTTC. It yields the protein CASSLTVYEQYF.

This sequence joins TRBV5-1 and TRBJ2-2; 8 nucleotides align to TRBD2. CDR3 length: 16 residues. Germline V lookup: CDR1 SGHRS, CDR2 YFSETQ. V gave up 5 bases and J gave up 4 bases; unmatched junction bases: 10. This CDR3 reads CASRPRGAGGTGELFF. The DNA of the CDR3 is TGCGCCAGCAGGCCCCGAGGTGCGGGGGGCACCGGGGAGCTGTTTTTT.

The rearrangement uses TRBV2 and TRBJ2-1; TRBD2 matches 8 bases. Looked up from germline, CDR1 is SNHLY and CDR2 is FYNNEI. J gave up 7 bases and V 6 bases, and 5 bases lay outside the gene matches. This CDR3 is 13 amino acids long. The DNA of the CDR3 is TGTGCCAGCAGGGGGACTAGGGGGAATGAGCAGTTCTTC. As protein: CASRGTRGNEQFF.

This clone appeared once. The chain links TRBV2 to TRBJ2-5; 10 positions match TRBD2. Germline trimming cut 5 bases from V and 3 bases from J; bases unmatched to any gene: 3. Per germline, CDR1 SNHLY and CDR2 FYNNEI. The CDR3 length is 14 residues. The CDR3 region is CASSPGLAEETQYF. In DNA form, the CDR3 reads TGTGCCAGCAGTCCAGGACTAGCGGAAGAGACCCAGTACTTC.

The chain combines TRBV28 with TRBJ2-7, with TRBD1 as a possible D gene (6 bases). Looked up from germline, CDR1 is MDHEN and CDR2 is SYDVKM. This CDR3 spans 12 amino acids. Trimming stripped 5 bases from V and 7 bases from J, with 12 bases between. The CDR3 protein is CASSKGVWEQYF. The CDR3 DNA reads TGTGCCAGCAGTAAGGGGGTTTGGGAGCAGTACTTC.

A few counts support this clone. The V and J genes are TRBV10-1 and TRBJ2-7, with 9 bases identical to TRBD1. CDR1 is WNHNN, CDR2 SYGVQD, per germline (reference sequence). The CDR3 extends over 15 amino acids. V gave up 4 bases and J gave up 0 bases; unmatched junction bases: 4. CDR3 in amino acids: CASSGGTGSSYEQYF. The CDR3 nucleotides are TGCGCCAGCAGTGGTGGGACAGGGTCCTCCTACGAGCAGTACTTC.

CDR3: CASSLAGTGDYEQYF. Here the CDR3 DNA reads TGTGCCAGCAGCCTTGCAGGGACTGGTGACTACGAGCAGTACTTC. The chain employs TRBV25-1 and TRBJ2-7, with D possibly matching TRBD2 (6 bases). Germline loops: CDR1 MGHDK, CDR2 SYGVNS. The CDR3 spans 15 residues. V lost 6 bases to trimming and J lost 3 bases, with 18 bases between them.